This passage covers 18 T cell receptor beta chains from one sample sequenced in a study of spatial heterogeneity in lung cancer. Described time point: sample taken at primary tumor resection. TCRdb reprocessed the 5' RACE reads via MiXCR and lists one record per CDR3 protein. The table records around 24,000 distinct CDR3 sequences, around 7% of them present only once. The source material was PBMCs, sampled at surgery. The origin of the receptors is a male donor with early-stage non-small cell lung cancer.

The CDR3 is CASSFVPRGFRGQLEAFF. The CDR3 nucleotides read TGTGCCAGCAGTTTCGTCCCGAGAGGGTTCCGGGGCCAGCTTGAAGCTTTCTTT. The rearrangement links TRBV12-3 or TRBV12-4 to TRBJ1-1, with D possibly TRBD1 on 5 matching bases. V gave up 3 bases and J gave up 7 bases, with 27 bases separating them. The CDR3 sequence is 18 residues long.

The chain couples TRBV28 to TRBJ2-7; 7 nucleotides match TRBD1. This CDR3 contains 13 residues. The germline V gene encodes CDR1 MDHEN and CDR2 SYDVKM. V lost 7 bases and J lost 2; bases outside the gene matches: 5. As DNA, the CDR3 is TGTGCCAGCACCCGGGACAGCACCTACGAGCAGTACTTC. Translation gives CASTRDSTYEQYF.

This clonotype is labeled medium-sized (0.01 to 0.1%). The chain combines TRBV4-2 with TRBJ2-1; TRBD2 matches at 9 bases. This CDR3 spans 15 amino acids. The V gene's germline CDR1 is LGHNA and CDR2 YNFKEQ. Germline trimming cut 0 bases from V and 8 bases from J; bases unmatched to any gene: 5. The DNA for the CDR3 is TGTGCCAGCAGCCAAGATTTGGCTAGCGGGGATGAGCAGTTCTTC. The encoded protein is CASSQDLASGDEQFF.

This clonotype showed up just a few times. This chain connects TRBV20-1 to TRBJ2-1, with 11 bases lining up with TRBD2. The V gene's germline CDR1 is DFQATT and CDR2 SNEGSKA (reference sequence). The CDR3 loop spans 16 amino acids. Unmatched junction bases numbered 5, after V lost 3 bases and J lost 1 base. CDR3 loop: CSASRSGRASYNEQFF. CDR3 coding DNA: TGCAGTGCTAGTCGTAGCGGGAGGGCGTCCTACAATGAGCAGTTCTTC.

V usage is TRBV5-1 and J usage is TRBJ1-2; D call uncertain. The CDR3 spans 13 residues. The V gene's germline CDR1 is SGHRS and CDR2 YFSETQ. V was trimmed by 0 bases and J by 2 bases, leaving 5 bases between them. This chain's CDR3 is CASSLDANYGYTF. The CDR3 coding sequence is TGCGCCAGCAGCTTGGACGCGAACTATGGCTACACCTTC.

This clonotype came up once. Given a much more abundant clone one base away, this may be a read error. This chain links TRBV10-3 with TRBJ1-5, with 9 positions matching TRBD1. This CDR3 is built from 16 residues. Germline V gene sequence: CDR1 ENHRY, CDR2 SYGVKD. Here the CDR3 reads CVISDPVQGAGQPQHF. The CDR3 DNA reads TGTGTCATCAGTGACCCGGTACAGGGGGCTGGTCAGCCCCAGCATTTT.

In its sample, this clonotype was seen many times. The chain carries TRBV3-1 and TRBJ1-4; D is unclear. The CDR3 is 14 amino acids. Germline V lookup: CDR1 LGHDT, CDR2 YNNKEL (reference sequence). V dropped 3 bases and J dropped 7 bases, with 12 bases sitting between them. This CDR3 is CASSHRGFGEKLFF. The CDR3 region has the DNA TGTGCCAGCAGCCATCGAGGGTTCGGTGAAAAACTGTTTTTT.

This clonotype was counted at least ten times. The chain joins TRBV9 to TRBJ2-1, with D possibly being TRBD1 (5 bases). Trimming removed 5 bases from V and 6 bases from J, with 21 bases in between. The CDR3 contains 16 residues. Germline values: CDR1 SGDLS, CDR2 YYNGEE. In DNA form, the CDR3 reads TGTGCCAGCAGGCCCGATCAGGGTACTCACGGCAATGAGCAGTTCTTC. Amino acids: CASRPDQGTHGNEQFF.

Concerning this clonotype itself: A much larger clone is a single base away; this may be a read error. This sequence joins TRBV3-1 and TRBJ2-7; 7 bases align to TRBD2. The V gene's germline CDR1 is LGHDT and CDR2 YNNKEL (reference sequence). The CDR3 runs 14 residues. CDR3 residues: CASSRATGDYKQYF. DNA for the CDR3: TGTGCCAGCAGCCGGGCCACGGGGGACTACAAGCAGTACTTC.

There are many counts of this clonotype. The chain joins TRBV5-1 to TRBJ1-1, with D unclear. Germline V lookup: CDR1 SGHRS, CDR2 YFSETQ. V gave up 1 base and J gave up 5 bases, with 3 bases separating them. The CDR3 length is 11 residues. The CDR3 loop is CASSLSTEAFF. The CDR3 DNA reads as TGCGCCAGCAGCTTGAGTACTGAAGCTTTCTTT.

This sequence joins TRBV20-1 and TRBJ1-1; no firm D call. CDR1 is DFQATT and CDR2 is SNEGSKA in the germline V gene (reference sequence). This CDR3 is built from 13 residues. Trimming took 5 bases from V and 2 from J, leaving 12 bases between them. CDR3 loop: CSALNPRNTEAFF. Here the CDR3 DNA reads TGCAGTGCTCTTAATCCCCGTAACACTGAAGCTTTCTTT.

This chain links TRBV3-1 with TRBJ1-1; possibly TRBD1 for D (5 bases). V was shortened by 6 bases and J by 2 bases, with 13 bases between the two germline ends. The germline V gene has CDR1 LGHDT and CDR2 YNNKEL (reference sequence). The CDR3 spans 14 residues. The CDR3 bases are TGTGCCAGCAGGGTACAGGCTACTAACACTGAAGCTTTCTTT. Protein sequence: CASRVQATNTEAFF.

This clonotype appeared many times. J is TRBJ2-3 and V is TRBV20-1; tentatively, D is TRBD1 (5 bases). V lost 0 bases, J lost 4 bases, and 8 bases lay in between. Germline V lookup: CDR1 DFQATT, CDR2 SNEGSKA (reference sequence). This CDR3 has 13 residues. CDR3 protein: CSARDPRADTQYF. In nucleotides, the CDR3 is TGCAGTGCTAGAGATCCCAGGGCAGATACGCAGTATTTT.

Many counts were recorded for this clonotype. The V call is TRBV19, the J call TRBJ2-1; D is perhaps TRBD2 (5 bases). V was pared by 5 bases and J by 0 bases, with 11 bases between. CDR3 length equals 15 residues. The germline V gene has CDR1 LNHDA and CDR2 SQIVND (reference sequence). In DNA form, the CDR3 reads TGTGCCAGTAGTCTCGAGGGAGCCTCCTACAATGAGCAGTTCTTC. Translating gives CASSLEGASYNEQFF.

This clonotype showed up many times. The CDR3 region has the DNA TGTGCCAGCTCACCACCGTCCGTCGGTCAAGAGACCCAGTACTTC. Translating gives CASSPPSVGQETQYF. The chain couples TRBV18 to TRBJ2-5; D unresolved. The V gene's germline CDR1 is KGHSH and CDR2 LQKENI. Trimming took 0 bases from V and 2 from J, leaving 10 bases between them. There are 15 residues in the CDR3.

The chain joins TRBV9 to TRBJ2-1; D may be TRBD2 (7 bases). CDR3 length: 13 amino acids. In germline, CDR1 is SGDLS, CDR2 YYNGEE. V dropped 2 bases and J dropped 8 bases, with 11 bases sitting between them. CDR3 sequence: CASSVGGLDEQFF. Written as DNA, the CDR3 is TGTGCCAGCAGCGTCGGGGGGCTTGATGAGCAGTTCTTC.

This clonotype occurred many times. The CDR3 here is CASSPTLGQETQYF. The CDR3 coding sequence is TGCGCCAGCAGCCCAACCCTCGGTCAAGAGACCCAGTACTTC. This chain joins TRBV5-1 and TRBJ2-5, with D unclear. Looked up from germline, CDR1 is SGHRS and CDR2 is YFSETQ. This CDR3 has 14 residues. With 4 bases removed from V and 2 bases from J, the gap between germline ends came to 12 bases.

This clonotype was seen only a few times. The chain has TRBV30 and TRBJ2-2, with D unclear. Germline CDR1 reads GTSNPN; CDR2 reads SVGIG (reference sequence). V shed 2 bases and J shed 1 base, with 5 bases lying between them. The CDR3 covers 13 residues. CDR3 sequence: CAWSLRNTGELFF. CDR3 DNA sequence: TGTGCCTGGAGTTTGCGGAACACCGGGGAGCTGTTTTTT.